This TCR beta chain was identified during a study of T cells in Graves' hyperthyroidism and ophthalmopathy (dated by TCRdb to between 2017 and 2020). General notes on the study: To identify distinguishing TCR V-J signatures, a discovery cohort of 100 or so patients was used, comprising roughly 45 with Graves' ophthalmopathy and approximately 57 with stable Graves' hyperthyroidism. The roughly 100 discovery patients were randomly divided into training and test sets at a 7:3 ratio. Whether ophthalmopathy could be predicted prospectively was tested in an independent validation cohort made up of under 20 hyperthyroidism patients plus 17 patients who later progressed to ophthalmopathy. The paper describes TCR Vbeta CDR3 sequencing of about 140 peripheral blood samples, made up of 43 ophthalmopathy patients, approximately 76 hyperthyroidism patients and roughly 17 progressor patients. The study also compared thyroid tissue and blood T-cell repertoires from roughly 6 Graves' hyperthyroidism patients. After blood sampling, hyperthyroidism patients were treated with methimazole at a starting dose of 30 mg daily, and ophthalmopathy patients were treated with high-dose intravenous methylprednisolone.

This clonotype was found many times. No antigen is known for it. No much larger clonotype is one base removed from it; base qualities were not supplied. Amplification of TCR beta CDR3 regions was carried out from RNA transcripts. A first-round RT-PCR of the TCR CDR3 used the HTBI primer set with the Qiagen OneStep RT-PCR kit. Libraries were constructed in a second round of multiplex PCR, after which size selection and purification were performed. Paired-end sequencing of the libraries was performed with 100 bp reads on an Illumina HiSeq2000. As for the original processing: SOAPnuke was used to process the raw data, removing reads that contained adapters or uncalled bases, had a mean Phred below 15, or lacked an exact match to the constant primer or identifier. COPE v1.2.5 was used to merge the high-quality paired reads, and each unique nucleotide sequence was defined as a clonotype. MiTCR v1.1 was used to align the clonotypes against IMGT TRBV, TRBD and TRBJ reference segments. Only V-J combinations with frequency above 0.0001, covering 99.2% of repertoires, were analysed. A TCS score was defined as the ratio between F50 (clonal expansion) and ExV (chaos), using BLOSUM62-based TCRdist between CDR3 peptides within each V-J. Welch's t-statistics and random forest reduced fewer than 550 V-J features to around 14, which were used in a naive Bayes classifier (R e1071). Thyroid-blood repertoire similarity was quantified with the Morisita-Horn index. TCRdb cleaned the public reads at Q25 with fastp, built clones with MiXCR and kept in-frame beta chains. Entries that share a CDR3 protein sequence are merged under the most common genes and DNA. TCRdb's processing, not the study's, gives the V and J calls here. This sample lists 500,000 to 600,000 distinct CDR3 sequences; 46% were detected once. Around 7.7% of the sample goes to the ten largest clones.

Overall study results and their limits: Most expanded thyroid clonotypes (frequency above 0.001) were also detected in blood, a finding suggesting that blood repertoires may reflect thyroid immune responses. No statistical method was used to fix the sample size in advance, and group allocation was not hidden from the investigators. In validation, the model predicted progression to ophthalmopathy a median of around 6.5 months before onset, with about 71% sensitivity and roughly 77% specificity. In cross-validation, a model built on a 13 V-J signature told ophthalmopathy apart from stable hyperthyroidism with 85% to 90% sensitivity and around 81% specificity, and in testing the same model reached 80%/75%.

CDR1 and CDR2 are drawn from the germline V gene (reference sequence): SSHAT, FNYEAQ. Deletion took 5 bases off V and 2 bases off J, with a span of 12 bases between the germline ends. The CDR3 covers 14 residues, taking in both the cysteine and the phenylalanine. Only the CDR3 region is kept as DNA, spanning 42 bases read in frame from base 1. Stable Graves' hyperthyroidism was defined as no progression to ophthalmopathy during 18 months of follow-up. Hyperthyroidism patients were aged 18 to 65 years and newly diagnosed, with disease duration of less than 2 months. Exclusion was applied to patients with uncontrolled infections, other autoimmune diseases, pregnancy or lactation. Diagnoses relied on clinical symptoms, serum thyroxine and TRAb, thyroid ultrasound and orbital computed tomography. Trizol reagent was used to extract total RNA, and RNA quality was then checked on an Agilent 2100 Bioanalyzer.

The sequence came from a woman in her late teens or twenties with Graves' hyperthyroidism. Sequenced material: peripheral blood or thyroid tissue (not recorded which). Rearrangement joined TRBV7-7 to TRBJ2-5; a tentative D call is TRBD2 (5 bases match). Here is the DNA: TGTGCCAGCAGCCGTGACCGGGAACAAGAGACCCAGTACTTC. It translates to CASSRDREQETQYF.